The clone carrying this T cell receptor beta chain occurred a few times. The CDR3 totals 14 residues. The J segment lost 7 bases and the V segment lost 6 bases, leaving 8 bases of the junction unmatched. Germline CDR1 reads MGHDK; CDR2 reads SYGVNS. These data are taken from a study of shared clonotypes between healthy human individuals. For sorted subsets, roughly 200 ng DNA per replicate equaled about 31,000 T cell genomes. The repertoire was sequenced with immunoSEQ multiplex PCR; TCRdb's copy has only in-frame clones and lacks some. The sample lists over 700,000 clones, over 55% occurring once. This sequence joins TRBV25-1 and TRBJ2-5; TRBD1 matches 10 bases. What was sequenced was memory CD4+ T cells sorted from blood. Subset specified: CD45RA-negative fraction. This TCR was recovered from a woman aged 25-40 years in good health. The CDR3 nucleotides read TGTGCCAGCAGCAGGACAGGGGGATCGGGGACCCAGTACTTC. As protein: CASSRTGGSGTQYF. The full variable domain, completed using reference TRBV25-1 and TRBJ2-5, is EADIYQTPRYLVIGTGKKITLECSQTMGHDKMYWYQQDPGMELHLIHYSYGVNSTEKGDLSSESTVSRIRTEHFPLTLESARPSHTSQYLCASSRTGGSGTQYFGPGTRLLVL.